The 15 T cell receptor beta chains listed next were all sequenced from one sample in a study of T cell clonality in common variable immunodeficiency. TCRdb's table, derived via immunoSEQ multiplex PCR, lists solely in-frame clones and lacks some. The sample has 40,000 to 60,000 clones, none seen only once; the top ten hold roughly 1.8%. The sequenced sample consisted of peripheral blood mononuclear cells. These receptors originate from a person aged 18 to 75 in good health.

As regards this clone: The sequenced fragment ends 3 residues before the CDR3 boundary, so the rest is inferred from the germline J gene. The chain is built from TRBV29-1 and TRBJ2-1; TRBD2 might be the D (6 bases). Between the trimmed V and J ends, which lost 3 bases and 6 bases, there was a span of 15 bases. The germline gives CDR1 SQVTM, CDR2 ANQGSEA. The CDR3 contains 14 residues. CDR3 sequence reads: CSVDSTSPSNEQFF. The DNA read from the CDR3 is TGCAGCGTTGATAGTACTAGCCCCTCCAATGAG.

Ten or more counts support this clone. Partial CDR3 DNA: TGTGCCAGTAGTATTGTAGCTAATGAG. Its translation is CASSIVANE. The whole CDR3 sequence is CASSIVANEQFF. V is TRBV19 and J is TRBJ2-1; D gene uncertain. Sequencing ends 3 residues short of the CDR3 end; the germline J gene provides the rest. CDR3 length equals 12 residues. Trimming removed 3 bases at V and 7 bases at J, with 7 bases between. Germline values: CDR1 LNHDA, CDR2 SQIVND (reference sequence).

In this sample, this clone turned up many times. Read data end 3 residues before the CDR3 end; the end is taken from the germline J gene. The chain couples TRBV7-3 to TRBJ2-1; the D is unclear. V gave up 1 base and J gave up 8 bases, with 9 bases separating them. The germline V gene encodes CDR1 SGHTA and CDR2 FQGTGA. CDR3 size: 13 residues. The CDR3 loop is CASSLMPSYEQFF. CDR3 DNA, as far as it was read: TGTGCCAGCAGCTTAATGCCCAGTTATGAG.

This clone was detected ten times or more. The read comes to an end 3 residues before the CDR3 does, leaving the germline J gene to fill in the end. The chain links TRBV7-8 to TRBJ1-2; the D gene is possibly TRBD1 (6 bases). V was trimmed by 6 bases and J by 7 bases, leaving 9 bases between them. Germline values: CDR1 SGHVS, CDR2 FQNEAQ. This CDR3 has 11 residues. CDR3 DNA, as far as it was read: TGTGCCAGCAGTCCAGGGGCTGGC. Its translation is CASSPGAG. The full CDR3 protein is CASSPGAGYTF.

This clone was seen ten or more times. The read stops 3 residues short of the end of the CDR3; the missing end is completed from the germline J gene. The chain recombines TRBV2 with TRBJ2-1, with 7 nucleotides matching TRBD2. This CDR3 is 13 amino acids long. V gave up 5 bases and J gave up 5 bases; unmatched junction bases: 3. Germline assignment: CDR1 SNHLY and CDR2 FYNNEI. This chain's CDR3 is CASSIGTNNEQFF. The CDR3 DNA, read in part, is TGTGCCAGCAGTATCGGGACTAACAATGAG.

In its sample, this clone was seen a few times. The CDR3 goes on 3 residues after the read ends, and that part is filled in from the germline J gene. This sequence joins TRBV6-2 or TRBV6-3 and TRBJ2-3; D may match TRBD1 or TRBD2 (5 bases each). CDR1 and CDR2 from the germline V gene are MNHEY and SVGEGT. This CDR3 is 16 amino acids long. Here the CDR3 reads CASSHPGPTLGETQYF. CDR3 DNA, as far as it was read: TGTGCCAGCAGTCACCCCGGACCTACTTTAGGGGAGACG.

This clone appeared many times. The CDR3 extends 3 residues past the end of the read, so its final part is completed from the germline J gene. V and J are TRBV12-3 or TRBV12-4 and TRBJ2-7; D uncertain. This CDR3 has 15 residues. The V end lost 3 bases, the J end lost 0 bases, and 12 bases lay between the germline ends. The CDR3 is CASSFRSSFSYEQYF. CDR3 DNA (partial): TGTGCCAGCAGTTTTAGGTCTAGTTTCTCCTACGAG.

Points on this clone: The read ends 3 residues shy of where the CDR3 ends; the end is completed using the germline J gene. V gene TRBV30 combines with J gene TRBJ2-1; TRBD2 matches 11 bases. The CDR3 totals 17 residues. Germline CDR1 is GTSNPN and CDR2 is SVGIG (reference sequence). J was trimmed by 2 bases and V by 4 bases; bases with no gene match: 10. The CDR3 sequence is CAWIGLAGQDPYNEQFF. The sequenced CDR3 bases are TGTGCCTGGATCGGACTAGCGGGCCAGGACCCCTACAATGAG.

This clone occurred many times. The missing CDR3 end, 3 residues past where the read stops, is filled in from the germline J gene. V and J are TRBV5-4 and TRBJ2-2; D is undetermined. The CDR3 sequence is 12 residues long. Germline values: CDR1 SGHNT, CDR2 YYREEE (reference sequence). V was clipped by 3 bases and J by 4 bases, with 4 bases between them. The covered CDR3 bases are TGTGCCAGCAGCTCAGTCACCGGGGAG. This gives the protein CASSSVTGE. The entire CDR3 is CASSSVTGELFF.

This clone was detected many times. The read ends 3 residues before the CDR3 terminus; that terminus is restored from the germline J gene. The gene calls are TRBV20-1 and TRBJ1-5; D remains unclear. The CDR3 loop spans 15 amino acids. Germline loops: CDR1 DFQATT, CDR2 SNEGSKA (reference sequence). V was trimmed by 3 bases and J by 3 bases, leaving 15 bases between them. CDR3 loop: CSASRPGSLNQPQHF. The covered CDR3 bases are TGCAGTGCTAGTAGGCCAGGTTCGCTCAATCAGCCC.

This clone was detected many times. The read stops 3 residues short of the end of the CDR3; the missing end is completed from the germline J gene. The chain combines TRBV2 with TRBJ1-2; 9 bases agree with TRBD1. Per germline, CDR1 SNHLY and CDR2 FYNNEI. The V segment lost 6 bases and the J segment 6 bases; nucleotides outside the gene matches: 5. The CDR3 totals 13 residues. The CDR3 spells CASSVDRGNGYTF. The CDR3 DNA, read in part, is TGTGCCAGCAGCGTGGACAGGGGTAATGGC.

This clone was found many times. The CDR3 is cut off 3 residues early in the read; its end comes from the germline J gene. V gene TRBV5-1 combines with J gene TRBJ1-2; perhaps TRBD1 as D (6 bases). CDR1 is SGHRS and CDR2 is YFSETQ in the germline V gene. The CDR3 totals 15 residues. Trimming shortened V by 3 bases and J by 5 bases, and 17 bases separated the two germline ends. CDR3 DNA, as far as it was read: TGCGCCAGCAGCTATCAGACAGGCCAACCGTATGGC. Protein sequence: CASSYQTGQPYG. The entire CDR3 sequence reads CASSYQTGQPYGYTF. Drawing the rest from reference TRBV5-1 and TRBJ1-2, the complete variable domain is KAGVTQTPRYLIKTRGQQVTLSCSPISGHRSVSWYQQTPGQGLQFLFEYFSETQRNKGNFPGRFSGRQFSNSRSEMNVSTLELGDSALYLCASSYQTGQPYGYTFGSGTRLTVV.

This clone was counted many times. The read halts 3 residues ahead of the CDR3 end, with the missing end drawn from the germline J gene. The chain has TRBV7-2 and TRBJ1-6; 7 bases map to TRBD1. The CDR3 covers 15 residues. The germline gives CDR1 SGHTA, CDR2 FQGNSA. V dropped 4 bases and J dropped 10; count of bases not matched to a gene: 10. Partial CDR3 DNA: TGTGCCAGCAGCTCCTGGACAGGTTTAGGGTCACCC. This sequence encodes CASSSWTGLGSP. The entire CDR3 is CASSSWTGLGSPLHF.

On this clone itself: Read coverage stops 3 residues before the CDR3 terminus; the germline J gene supplies the remainder. The gene calls are TRBV2 and TRBJ2-3; 9 positions agree with TRBD2. This CDR3 spans 14 amino acids. V lost 7 bases and J lost 6; bases outside the gene matches: 8. The germline V gene has CDR1 SNHLY and CDR2 FYNNEI. The part of the CDR3 DNA that was read is TGTGCCAGCAATCTAGCGGGGAGACTGGATACG. Translated: CASNLAGRLDT. The full CDR3 protein reads CASNLAGRLDTQYF. The complete variable domain, with remaining parts taken from reference TRBV2 and TRBJ2-3, reads EPEVTQTPSHQVTQMGQEVILRCVPISNHLYFYWYRQILGQKVEFLVSFYNNEISEKSEIFDDQFSVERPDGSNFTLKIRSTKLEDSAMYFCASNLAGRLDTQYFGPGTRLTVL.

The table lists this clone with a few counts. The CDR3 end is not reached by the read, which stops 3 residues before it; the germline J gene fills it in. The chain employs TRBV7-2 and TRBJ2-7; maybe TRBD2 (6 bases). Per germline, CDR1 SGHTA and CDR2 FQGNSA. With 4 bases removed from V and 2 bases from J, the gap between germline ends came to 15 bases. The CDR3 sequence is 15 residues long. The part of the CDR3 DNA that was read is TGTGCCAGCAGCTCCGCGCTAGCGACCACCTACGAG. Translating gives CASSSALATTYE. The full CDR3 is CASSSALATTYEQYF.